This T cell receptor beta chain was documented in a study of T cell repertoires in cytomegalovirus infection. Background on the study: The authors used CMV epitopes that were HLA-C-restricted (recently identified) and HLA-B-restricted (well studied). Public TCR beta signatures indicated both CMV infection and matching HLA type. Study-wide results and limits: The ex vivo response was dominated by HLA-C-restricted CMV-specific TCR beta clonotypes.

CDR1 and CDR2 (germline): SEHNR, FQNEAQ (reference sequence). The CDR3 spans 15 residues. Worth noting for this clonotype: Its antigen is not identified. A much larger clone lies one base from this, so it may be a read error.

A single record per CDR3 protein comes from TCRdb applying MiXCR to the reads. The table has about 69,000 distinct CDR3 sequences, 28% seen once. This chain uses TRBV7-9 with TRBJ1-4; TRBD1 agrees at 10 bases. The material was CD8+ T cells from cultured PBMCs, obtained from culture after CMV antigen stimulation. The sequence was obtained from a human donor in good health (CMV status not recorded). Some clones in this sample may be carry-over from other donors' samples. The CDR3 protein is CASGLLGTGEEKLFF. CDR3 sequence (DNA): TGTGCCAGCGGCTTATTGGGGACAGGGGAAGAAAAACTGTTTTTT.